This T cell receptor (beta chain) was recovered during a study of cytomegalovirus exposure and HLA in healthy donors. General observations from the study: As confirmed in vitro, a few CMV-associated chains were specific for CMV antigens. Later work found most CMV-associated TCR beta chains apparently HLA-restricted. Analyses of presence/absence relied on an assumption of roughly uniform sequencing depth across donors. A later analysis appeared to link common viral pathogens to several of the most significant clusters.

There are 14 residues in the CDR3. Germline assignment: CDR1 PRHDT and CDR2 FYEKMQ (reference sequence). With V trimmed by 5 bases and J by 5 bases, 7 bases remained unmatched. With regard to this clone: Its antigen remains unidentified.

With 60 Vbeta and 13 Jbeta primers, the PCR was carried out. Data came from immunoSEQ multiplex PCR; TCRdb stores just in-frame clones and leaves some out. The sample consists of about 110,000 clones, 50% to 70% of them appearing once. The sequenced sample consisted of PBMCs. The chain has TRBV13 and TRBJ2-5; 8 bases align to TRBD2. This TCR derives from a man aged 25 to 40 in good health and CMV-seropositive. CDR3 residues: CASSQGLARETQYF. CDR3 coding DNA: TGTGCCAGCAGCCAAGGACTAGCTAGGGAGACCCAGTACTTC.